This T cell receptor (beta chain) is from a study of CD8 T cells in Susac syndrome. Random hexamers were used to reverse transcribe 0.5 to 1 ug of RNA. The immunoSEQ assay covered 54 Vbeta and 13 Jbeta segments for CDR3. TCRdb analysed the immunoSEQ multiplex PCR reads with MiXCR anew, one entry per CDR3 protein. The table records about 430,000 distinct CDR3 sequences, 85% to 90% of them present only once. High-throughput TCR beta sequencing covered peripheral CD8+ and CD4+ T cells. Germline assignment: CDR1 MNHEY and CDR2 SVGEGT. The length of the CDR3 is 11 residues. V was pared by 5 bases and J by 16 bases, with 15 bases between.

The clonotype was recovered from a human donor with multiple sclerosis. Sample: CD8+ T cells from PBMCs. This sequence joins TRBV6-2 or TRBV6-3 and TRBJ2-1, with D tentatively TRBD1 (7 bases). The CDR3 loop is CASSRGTDTFF. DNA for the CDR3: TGTGCCAGCAGTCGCGGGACAGATACATTCTTC.